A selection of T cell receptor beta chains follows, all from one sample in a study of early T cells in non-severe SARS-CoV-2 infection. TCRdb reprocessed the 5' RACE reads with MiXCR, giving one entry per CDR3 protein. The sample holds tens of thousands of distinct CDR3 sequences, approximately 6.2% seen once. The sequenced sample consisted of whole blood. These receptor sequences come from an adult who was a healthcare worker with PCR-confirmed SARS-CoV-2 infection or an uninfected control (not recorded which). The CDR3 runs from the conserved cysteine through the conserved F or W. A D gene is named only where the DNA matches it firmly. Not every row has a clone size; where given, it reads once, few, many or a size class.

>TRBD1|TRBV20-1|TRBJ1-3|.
TGCAGTGCTAGAGATCCTAGACAGGGAGGAGACACCATATATTTT
CSARDPRQGGDTIYF
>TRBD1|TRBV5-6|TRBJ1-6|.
TGTGCCAGCAGCTCCCCTTACTCGGGACAGCATAATTCACCCCTCCACTTT
CASSSPYSGQHNSPLHF
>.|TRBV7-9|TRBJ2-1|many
TGTGCCAGCAGCCATCCCCGCAGGAGGGTCGAGTACAATGAGCAGTTCTTC
CASSHPRRRVEYNEQFF
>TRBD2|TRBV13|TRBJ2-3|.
TGTGCCAGCATCACTAGCGGGAGTAGGGATACGCAGTATTTT
CASITSGSRDTQYF
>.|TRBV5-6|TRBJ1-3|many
TGTGCCAGCAGCTTGTATGGGGCCCCAGTCTCTGGAAACACCATATATTTT
CASSLYGAPVSGNTIYF
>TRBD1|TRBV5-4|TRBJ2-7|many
TGTGCCAGCAGTTTCTCGACAGGGACCTACGAGCAGTACTTC
CASSFSTGTYEQYF
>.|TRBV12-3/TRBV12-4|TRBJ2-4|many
TGTGCCAGCAGTTTGGACACGAGGGCCTTAATTCAGTACTTC
CASSLDTRALIQYF
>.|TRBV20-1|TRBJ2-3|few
TGCAGTGCCAGGGAAGGGGGCACAGATACGCAGTATTTT
CSAREGGTDTQYF
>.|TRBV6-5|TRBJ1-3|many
TGTGCCAGCAGCCCCGATCGTCGCTCTGGAAACACCATATATTTT
CASSPDRRSGNTIYF
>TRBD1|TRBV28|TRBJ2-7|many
TGTGCCAGCAGTTCACCGGGACAGGGTACTCGGCACGAGCAGTACTTC
CASSSPGQGTRHEQYF
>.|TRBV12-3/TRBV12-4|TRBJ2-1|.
TGTGCCAGCAGTTCCGGGACTCCCTCCTACAATGAGCAGTTCTTC
CASSSGTPSYNEQFF
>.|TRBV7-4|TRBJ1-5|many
TGTGCCAGCAGCAAACGGACATTCCCCTGTCAGCCCCAGCATTTT
CASSKRTFPCQPQHF
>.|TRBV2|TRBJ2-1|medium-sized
TGTGCCAGCAGTGATCCGGGCTACTCTCGGAATGAGCAGTTCTTC
CASSDPGYSRNEQFF
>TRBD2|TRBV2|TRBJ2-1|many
TGTGCCAGCAGTGGCGGGAGCTCCTACAATGAGCAGTTCTTC
CASSGGSSYNEQFF
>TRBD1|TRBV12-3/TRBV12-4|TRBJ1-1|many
TGTGCCAGCAGTGAGGGACAGCTGAACACTGAAGCTTTCTTT
CASSEGQLNTEAFF
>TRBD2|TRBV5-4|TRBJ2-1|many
TGTGCCAGCAGCTTGCTCCTAGCGGGAGGAAATGAGCAGTTCTTC
CASSLLLAGGNEQFF
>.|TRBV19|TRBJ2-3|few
TGTGCCAGTAGTATGGGGGGGCCAGATACGCAGTATTTT
CASSMGGPDTQYF
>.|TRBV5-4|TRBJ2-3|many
TGTGCCAGCAGCTTTGTAGGACAGAGGACTTTT
CASSFVGQRTF
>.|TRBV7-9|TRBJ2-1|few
TGTGCCAGCAGCCCTTCAACAGGATCCCTCTACAATGAGCAGTTCTTC
CASSPSTGSLYNEQFF
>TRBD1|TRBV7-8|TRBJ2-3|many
TGTGCCAGCAGCTTCGCCCTCAAACCGGGACAGGGGGCCAGGGATACGCAGTATTTT
CASSFALKPGQGARDTQYF
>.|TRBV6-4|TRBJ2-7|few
TGTGCCAGCAGTGCTCTCCCAGCCTACGAGCAGTACTTC
CASSALPAYEQYF
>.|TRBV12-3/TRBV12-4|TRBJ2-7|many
TGTGCCAGCAGTCACACAGGGGGGGGTGAGCAGTACTTC
CASSHTGGGEQYF
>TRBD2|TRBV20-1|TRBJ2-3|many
TGCAGTGCTGGGACTAGCGGGAGCAATACGCAGTATTTT
CSAGTSGSNTQYF
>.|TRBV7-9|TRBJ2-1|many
TGTGCCAGCAGCTTAGACTATGAGCAGTTCTTC
CASSLDYEQFF
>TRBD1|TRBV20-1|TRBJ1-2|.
TGCAGTGCCCCTGAGACAGGGGCGCCGGGTGATGGCTACACCTTC
CSAPETGAPGDGYTF
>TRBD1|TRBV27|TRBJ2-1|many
TGTGCCAGCCACCCTCGGACAGGGACGTCCTACAATGAGCAGTTCTTC
CASHPRTGTSYNEQFF